This T cell receptor (beta chain) was sequenced in a study of T cell clones after liver transplantation. Study at large: Blood was drawn pre-transplant, before withdrawal, and after full or failed withdrawal.

The repertoire was sequenced with immunoSEQ multiplex PCR; TCRdb's copy has only in-frame clones and lacks some. Here the sample spans more than 75,000 clones, about 84% being singletons. Study-level points and caveats: Small, mixed patient groups and varying post-transplant times limit these conclusions. Compared with third party-reactive sequences, donor-reactive ones declined more, independent of withdrawal success.

This clone was counted a few times. What it recognizes is unknown. The CDR3 runs to 14 residues. V dropped 5 bases and J dropped 9 bases, with 17 bases sitting between them. Germline CDR1 is SGHTA and CDR2 is FQGTGA. The V gene is TRBV7-3, the J gene TRBJ2-1; perhaps D is TRBD1 or TRBD2 (5 bases each). The sequencing used CD4+ T cells from blood, collected just over 45 months after liver transplant. This TCR derives from a human patient who received a liver transplant. Some T cells here may be from the graft donor. CDR3 coding DNA: TGTGCCAGCAGCCCCCCGGGGCTTCCGAGTGAGCAGTTCTTC. Residues: CASSPPGLPSEQFF.